This TCR beta chain was identified during a study of T cell responses to AZD1222 COVID-19 vaccine. Sequencing used immunoSEQ multiplex PCR; TCRdb keeps in-frame clones, though not all of them. The sample records around 150,000 clones, about 91% being singletons. Germline-derived CDR1 and CDR2 are SGHRS and YFSETQ. Trimming cost V 6 bases and J 1 base; bases outside gene matches: 6. This CDR3 comprises 14 residues. The table lists this clone with a few counts. What it binds is unknown. Analysis merged second doses at about 4 or about 12 weeks. General study points: A mostly white British donor set with more females was recruited, and clonal diversity was possibly underestimated. Unmutated variant regions are reportedly the target of nearly half of TCRs that are spike-specific.

This sequence joins TRBV5-1 and TRBJ1-1; 7 nucleotides agree with TRBD1. The TCR originated in an adult who received the AZD1222 COVID-19 vaccine. Sequencing was performed on peripheral blood, taken 28 days after the second AZD1222 dose. CDR3: CASNLGQANTEAFF. CDR3 sequence (DNA): TGCGCCAGCAACCTAGGACAGGCGAACACTGAAGCTTTCTTT.